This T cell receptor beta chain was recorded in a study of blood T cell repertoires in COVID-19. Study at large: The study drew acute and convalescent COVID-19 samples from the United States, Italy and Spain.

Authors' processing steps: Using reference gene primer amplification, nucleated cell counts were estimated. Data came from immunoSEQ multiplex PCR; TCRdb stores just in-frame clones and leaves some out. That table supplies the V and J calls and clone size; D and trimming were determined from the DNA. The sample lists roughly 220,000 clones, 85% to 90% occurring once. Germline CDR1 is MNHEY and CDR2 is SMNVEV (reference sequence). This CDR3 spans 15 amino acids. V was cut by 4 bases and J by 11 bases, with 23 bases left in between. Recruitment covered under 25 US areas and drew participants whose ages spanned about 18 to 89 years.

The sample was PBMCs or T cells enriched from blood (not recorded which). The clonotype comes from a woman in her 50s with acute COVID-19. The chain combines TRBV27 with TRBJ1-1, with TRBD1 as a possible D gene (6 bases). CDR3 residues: CASSSINREPFGAFF. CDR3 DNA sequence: TGTGCCAGCAGTTCGATAAACAGGGAGCCGTTTGGGGCTTTCTTT.